The 21 T cell receptor beta chains in this list originate from one sample, sequenced in a study of OX40 agonist ivuxolimab in advanced cancers. TCRdb's copy holds only in-frame clones and misses some; the assay was immunoSEQ multiplex PCR. The repertoire holds about 37,000 clones, 60% to 80% seen once, with approximately 22% in the top ten. Specimen: CD4+ or CD8+ T cells sorted from blood, collected in a trial of the OX40 agonist ivuxolimab. These receptor sequences come from an adult with an advanced solid tumor such as melanoma, head and neck, liver or kidney cancer.

The CDR3 loop reads CASSLDRQGLDRTPNYGYTF. The CDR3 DNA sequence: TGTGCCAGCAGCTTAGACCGCCAGGGCCTAGACAGGACTCCTAACTATGGCTACACCTTC. The rearrangement joins TRBV11-3 to TRBJ1-2, with a weak D call TRBD1 (6 bases). In germline, CDR1 is SGHNT, CDR2 YENEEA. The CDR3 has 20 residues. With 0 bases removed from V and 0 bases from J, the gap between germline ends came to 23 bases.

This rearrangement joins TRBV29-1 to TRBJ2-5; D is undetermined. This CDR3 is 12 amino acids long. In germline, CDR1 is SQVTM, CDR2 ANQGSEA. Trimming shortened V by 4 bases and J by 2 bases, and 8 bases separated the two germline ends. The CDR3 is CSVVLLQETQYF. CDR3 sequence (DNA): TGCAGCGTTGTTTTGTTACAAGAGACCCAGTACTTC.

A few counts support this clone. The rearrangement links TRBV18 to TRBJ1-2; 7 nucleotides line up with TRBD1. Trimming at V came to 4 bases and at J to 3 bases, leaving 8 bases not matched to a gene. The length of the CDR3 is 15 residues. CDR1 KGHSH and CDR2 LQKENI come from the germline V gene. As DNA, the CDR3 is TGTGCCAGCTCACTACCGACAGGGCTCCACTATGGCTACACCTTC. Translated: CASSLPTGLHYGYTF.

The chain recombines TRBV5-4 with TRBJ1-2, with D tentatively TRBD1 (6 bases). CDR3 length: 14 amino acids. V lost 6 bases, J lost 4 bases, and 16 bases lay in between. Germline V lookup: CDR1 SGHNT, CDR2 YYREEE (reference sequence). CDR3 in amino acids: CASTKDSLVYGYTF. The DNA for the CDR3 is TGTGCCAGCACCAAGGACAGTTTGGTCTATGGCTACACCTTC. The full variable domain, its missing parts supplied by reference TRBV5-4 and TRBJ1-2, is ETGVTQSPTHLIKTRGQQVTLRCSSQSGHNTVSWYQQALGQGPQFIFQYYREEENGRGNFPPRFSGLQFPNYSSELNVNALELDDSALYLCASTKDSLVYGYTFGSGTRLTVV.

This chain connects TRBV7-8 to TRBJ2-7; 10 positions match TRBD2. The germline CDR1 and CDR2 sequences are SGHVS and FQNEAQ. Losses at the gene ends were 5 bases for V and 4 bases for J; bases not matched to a gene: 17. CDR3 length: 18 residues. Here the CDR3 DNA reads TGTGCCAGCAGCCCCCGGAGGGAAGCGCTAGCGGGGGCTTACGAGCAGTACTTC. Protein: CASSPRREALAGAYEQYF.

CDR3 sequence (DNA): TGTGCCAGCAGCTTATTGGGGCGCAACAATGAGCAGTTCTTC. The encoded protein is CASSLLGRNNEQFF. V gene TRBV7-9 combines with J gene TRBJ2-1, with a tentative D call TRBD1 (5 bases). The CDR3 length is 14 residues. Germline loops: CDR1 SEHNR, CDR2 FQNEAQ (reference sequence). V was pared by 2 bases and J by 5 bases, with 10 bases between. Drawing the rest from reference TRBV7-9 and TRBJ2-1, the complete variable domain is DTGVSQNPRHKITKRGQNVTFRCDPISEHNRLYWYRQTLGQGPEFLTYFQNEAQLEKSRLLSDRFSAERPKGSFSTLEIQRTEQGDSAMYLCASSLLGRNNEQFFGPGTRLTVL.

This clone was seen once. The rearrangement uses TRBV7-9 and TRBJ2-3; D is unclear. Germline lookup yields CDR1 SEHNR and CDR2 FQNEAQ (reference sequence). V dropped 1 base and J dropped 0 bases, with 5 bases sitting between them. This CDR3 spans 14 amino acids. In DNA, the CDR3 is TGTGCCAGCAGCTTAGAGGGTAGCACAGATACGCAGTATTTT. Amino acid sequence: CASSLEGSTDTQYF.

The chain recombines TRBV11-2 with TRBJ1-1; 10 bases agree with TRBD1. Germline V lookup: CDR1 SGHAT, CDR2 FQNNGV. Trimming removed 3 bases from V and 5 bases from J; junction bases left unmatched: 6. The CDR3 runs to 15 residues. The CDR3 reads CASSFPGQGETEAFF. CDR3 in DNA: TGTGCCAGCAGCTTCCCCGGACAGGGGGAGACTGAAGCTTTCTTT. The full variable domain, rest sourced from reference TRBV11-2 and TRBJ1-1, is EAGVAQSPRYKIIEKRQSVAFWCNPISGHATLYWYQQILGQGPKLLIQFQNNGVVDDSQLPKDRFSAERLKGVDSTLKIQPAKLEDSAVYLCASSFPGQGETEAFFGQGTRLTVV.

This rearrangement joins TRBV7-9 to TRBJ1-1, with TRBD1 as a possible D gene (5 bases). The CDR3 is made up of 13 amino acids. V lost 4 bases and J 0 bases, leaving 6 bases between the germline ends. CDR1 is SEHNR, CDR2 FQNEAQ, per germline (reference sequence). This CDR3 reads CASSSTVNTEAFF. The CDR3 DNA is TGTGCCAGCAGCTCGACAGTGAACACTGAAGCTTTCTTT.

CDR3 DNA: TGTGCCAGCAGTCAGGTGGACGGATACACTGAAGCTTTCTTT. Its translation is CASSQVDGYTEAFF. The genes are TRBV6-5 and TRBJ1-1; D is ambiguous. Germline V gives CDR1 MNHEY, CDR2 SVGAGI. The CDR3 has 14 amino acids. V was pared by 5 bases and J by 3 bases, with 13 bases between.

This chain connects TRBV5-1 to TRBJ1-4; D gene uncertain. The CDR3 runs 15 residues. Germline V gene data show CDR1 as SGHRS and CDR2 as YFSETQ. Trimming shortened V by 2 bases and J by 5 bases, and 13 bases separated the two germline ends. The CDR3 region is CASSFEGGMNEKLFF. CDR3 DNA: TGCGCCAGCAGCTTCGAGGGAGGAATGAATGAAAAACTGTTTTTT.

The chain has TRBV5-1 and TRBJ1-2; the match to TRBD1 covers 9 bases. The CDR3 runs to 15 residues. The V and J ends lost 4 bases and 7 bases, in that order; junction bases with no gene match: 11. Germline assignment: CDR1 SGHRS and CDR2 YFSETQ. The CDR3 sequence is CASSTTGQGVTGYTF. The CDR3 DNA sequence: TGCGCCAGCAGCACCACGGGACAGGGTGTTACTGGCTACACCTTC.

V and J are TRBV28 and TRBJ1-2; 11 bases match TRBD1. This CDR3 comprises 17 residues. Germline V gives CDR1 MDHEN, CDR2 SYDVKM. J lost 4 bases, V lost 5 bases, and 12 bases had no gene match. The CDR3 coding sequence is TGTGCCAGCAGTATCCTGGGGACAGGGGGACGGGTCTATGGCTACACCTTC. Translation gives CASSILGTGGRVYGYTF.

This clone was counted only a few times. The V gene is TRBV5-5, the J gene TRBJ2-3; 10 bases match TRBD2. Germline V CDR1 and CDR2: SGHKS, YYEKEE (reference sequence). CDR3 size: 15 residues. V lost 4 bases and J lost 4; bases outside the gene matches: 6. CDR3 DNA: TGTGCCAGCAGCCCGGGACTAGCGAGCGCAGATACGCAGTATTTT. Protein: CASSPGLASADTQYF.

This chain links TRBV4-1 with TRBJ1-2; unclear D gene. Trimming took off 1 base at V and 3 bases at J, with 18 bases between the two ends. The CDR3 consists of 17 residues. Germline V gives CDR1 MGHRA, CDR2 YSYEKL. The CDR3 here is CASSQADELPRHYGYTF. The CDR3 nucleotides are TGCGCCAGCAGCCAAGCCGATGAACTCCCGAGGCACTATGGCTACACCTTC.

CDR3 sequence (DNA): TGTGCCAGCAGCGTAAGCCCCCCAGGGTCGGGGAACACCATATATTTT. Its protein product is CASSVSPPGSGNTIYF. The rearrangement links TRBV9 to TRBJ1-3, with a tentative D call TRBD1 (5 bases). Germline V gene sequence: CDR1 SGDLS, CDR2 YYNGEE. The CDR3 runs 16 residues. The V gene lost 1 base and the J gene lost 7 bases, with 18 bases spanning the gap.

This clone was counted a single time. The gene calls are TRBV11-2 and TRBJ2-7, with 7 bases fitting TRBD2. The CDR3 consists of 15 residues. V lost 5 bases to trimming and J lost 0 bases; unmatched junction nucleotides: 7. Looked up from germline, CDR1 is SGHAT and CDR2 is FQNNGV. The CDR3 sequence is CASSQMGGSSYEQYF. CDR3 in DNA: TGTGCCAGCAGCCAGATGGGGGGGAGCTCCTACGAGCAGTACTTC.

The chain carries TRBV28 and TRBJ2-7, with 9 bases lining up with TRBD1. Germline loops: CDR1 MDHEN, CDR2 SYDVKM. Trimming at V came to 2 bases and at J to 2 bases, leaving 1 base not matched to a gene. CDR3 length: 14 residues. For the CDR3, the DNA is TGTGCCAGCAGTTTACGGACAGGGGCCTACGAGCAGTACTTC. It is translated as CASSLRTGAYEQYF.

This chain joins TRBV27 and TRBJ1-1, with TRBD1 matching 7 bases. The germline V gene has CDR1 MNHEY and CDR2 SMNVEV (reference sequence). With 2 bases clipped from V and 2 bases from J, the junction kept 2 bases outside the gene matches. This CDR3 is 14 amino acids long. CDR3 region: CASSLRDSNTEAFF. As DNA, the CDR3 is TGTGCCAGCAGTTTACGGGACAGCAACACTGAAGCTTTCTTT.

This chain uses TRBV7-9 with TRBJ2-5, with D tentatively TRBD1 or TRBD2 (6 bases each). CDR3 size: 14 residues. Between the trimmed V and J ends, which lost 1 base and 4 bases, there was a span of 10 bases. CDR1 and CDR2 (germline): SEHNR, FQNEAQ (reference sequence). The CDR3 DNA reads TGTGCCAGCAGCTTAGTTGGAGGGGGAGAGACCCAGTACTTC. Encoded protein: CASSLVGGGETQYF. The whole variable domain, remainder taken from reference TRBV7-9 and TRBJ2-5, is DTGVSQNPRHKITKRGQNVTFRCDPISEHNRLYWYRQTLGQGPEFLTYFQNEAQLEKSRLLSDRFSAERPKGSFSTLEIQRTEQGDSAMYLCASSLVGGGETQYFGPGTRLLVL.

The V gene is TRBV27, the J gene TRBJ2-4; no reliable D call. This CDR3 has 13 residues. Trimming removed 2 bases from V and 0 bases from J, with 2 bases in between. Germline assignment: CDR1 MNHEY and CDR2 SMNVEV (reference sequence). The CDR3 sequence: CASSLRAKNIQYF. Written as DNA, the CDR3 is TGTGCCAGCAGTTTAAGAGCCAAAAACATTCAGTACTTC.